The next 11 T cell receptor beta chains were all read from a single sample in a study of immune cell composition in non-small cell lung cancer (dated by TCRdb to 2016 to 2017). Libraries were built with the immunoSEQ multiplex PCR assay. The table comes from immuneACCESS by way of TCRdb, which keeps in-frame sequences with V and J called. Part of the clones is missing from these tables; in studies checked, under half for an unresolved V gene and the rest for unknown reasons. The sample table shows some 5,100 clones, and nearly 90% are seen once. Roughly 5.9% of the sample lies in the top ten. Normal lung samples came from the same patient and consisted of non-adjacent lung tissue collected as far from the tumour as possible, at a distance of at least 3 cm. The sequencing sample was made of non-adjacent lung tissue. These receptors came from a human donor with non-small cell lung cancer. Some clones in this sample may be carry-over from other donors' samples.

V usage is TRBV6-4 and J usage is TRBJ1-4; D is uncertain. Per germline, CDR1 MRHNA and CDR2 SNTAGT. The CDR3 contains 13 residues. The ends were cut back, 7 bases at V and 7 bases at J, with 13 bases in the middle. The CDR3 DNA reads TGTGCCAGCACCAGCCAGCCGGGTGAAAAACTGTTTTTT. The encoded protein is CASTSQPGEKLFF.

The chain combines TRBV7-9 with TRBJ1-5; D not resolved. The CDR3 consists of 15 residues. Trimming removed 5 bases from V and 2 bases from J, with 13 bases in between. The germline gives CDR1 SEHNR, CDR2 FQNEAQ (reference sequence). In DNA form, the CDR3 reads TGTGCCAGCAGCAAAACAGAGGGTGGCAATCAGCCCCAGCATTTT. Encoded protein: CASSKTEGGNQPQHF.

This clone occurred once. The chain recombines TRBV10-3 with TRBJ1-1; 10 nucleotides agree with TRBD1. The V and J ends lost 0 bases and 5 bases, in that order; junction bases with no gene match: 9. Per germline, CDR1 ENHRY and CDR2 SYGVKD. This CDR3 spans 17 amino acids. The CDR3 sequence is CAISESGTGVRETEAFF. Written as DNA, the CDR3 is TGTGCCATCAGTGAGTCCGGGACAGGGGTGAGAGAAACTGAAGCTTTCTTT.

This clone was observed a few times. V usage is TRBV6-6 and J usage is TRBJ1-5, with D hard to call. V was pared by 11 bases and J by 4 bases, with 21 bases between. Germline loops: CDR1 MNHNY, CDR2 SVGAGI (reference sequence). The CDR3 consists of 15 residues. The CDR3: CASVAEGSRNQPQHF. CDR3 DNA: TGTGCCTCTGTCGCCGAGGGATCTAGGAATCAGCCCCAGCATTTT.

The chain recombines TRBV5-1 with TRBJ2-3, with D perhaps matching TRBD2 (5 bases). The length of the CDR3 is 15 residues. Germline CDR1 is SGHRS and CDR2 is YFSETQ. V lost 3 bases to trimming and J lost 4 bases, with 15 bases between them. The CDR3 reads CASSSTYVSADTQYF. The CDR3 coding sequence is TGCGCCAGCAGCTCCACTTATGTTAGCGCAGATACGCAGTATTTT. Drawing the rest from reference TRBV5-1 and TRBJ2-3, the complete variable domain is KAGVTQTPRYLIKTRGQQVTLSCSPISGHRSVSWYQQTPGQGLQFLFEYFSETQRNKGNFPGRFSGRQFSNSRSEMNVSTLELGDSALYLCASSSTYVSADTQYFGPGTRLTVL.

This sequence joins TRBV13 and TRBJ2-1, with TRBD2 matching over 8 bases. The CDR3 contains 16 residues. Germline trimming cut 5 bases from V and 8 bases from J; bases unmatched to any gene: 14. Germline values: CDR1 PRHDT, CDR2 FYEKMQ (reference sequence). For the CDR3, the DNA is TGTGCCAGCAGCCCAAGGGGCGGGAGGCTTTTAGATGAGCAGTTCTTC. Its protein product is CASSPRGGRLLDEQFF.

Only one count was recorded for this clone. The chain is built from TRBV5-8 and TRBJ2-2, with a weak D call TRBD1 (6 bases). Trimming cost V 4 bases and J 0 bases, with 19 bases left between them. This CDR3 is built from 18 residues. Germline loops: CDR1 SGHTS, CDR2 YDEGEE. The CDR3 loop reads CASSQKTGFGSNTGELFF. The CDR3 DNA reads TGTGCCAGCAGCCAAAAAACAGGGTTCGGCTCGAACACCGGGGAGCTGTTTTTT.

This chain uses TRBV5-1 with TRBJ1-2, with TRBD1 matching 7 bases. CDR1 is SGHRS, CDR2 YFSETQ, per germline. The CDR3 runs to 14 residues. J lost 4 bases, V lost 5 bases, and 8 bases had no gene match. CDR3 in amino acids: CASRKRQGSYGYTF. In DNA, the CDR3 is TGCGCCAGCAGAAAAAGACAGGGATCCTATGGCTACACCTTC.

The CDR3 nucleotides are TGTGCCAGCAGTAGGGGACAGGGGGCGGTAAATTCACCCCTCCACTTT. Translating it yields CASSRGQGAVNSPLHF. The chain couples TRBV6-6 to TRBJ1-6; 12 nucleotides match TRBD1. Trimming took 5 bases from V and 7 from J; bases not matched to a gene: 6. The CDR3 spans 16 residues. Germline loops: CDR1 MNHNY, CDR2 SVGAGI (reference sequence).

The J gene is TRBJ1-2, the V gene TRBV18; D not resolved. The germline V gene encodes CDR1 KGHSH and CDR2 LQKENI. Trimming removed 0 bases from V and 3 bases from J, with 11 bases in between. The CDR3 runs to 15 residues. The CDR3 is CASSPPESRDYGYTF. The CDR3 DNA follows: TGTGCCAGCTCACCACCCGAGTCCCGTGACTATGGCTACACCTTC.

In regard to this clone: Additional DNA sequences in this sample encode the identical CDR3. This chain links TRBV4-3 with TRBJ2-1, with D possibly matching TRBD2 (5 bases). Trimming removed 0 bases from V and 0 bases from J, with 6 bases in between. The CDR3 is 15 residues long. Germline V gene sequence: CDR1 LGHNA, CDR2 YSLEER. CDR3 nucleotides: TGCGCCAGCAGCCAAGACCGGGGCTCCTACAATGAGCAGTTCTTC. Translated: CASSQDRGSYNEQFF.